Following are 27 T cell receptor beta chains from one sample sequenced in a study of T-cell memory formation after mild COVID-19 (dated by TCRdb to the early 2020s). The library was obtained by 5' RACE. The sequencer was an Illumina NovaSeq 6000. The raw public reads went through TCRdb reprocessing: fastp at Q25, MiXCR clone calling, in-frame beta chains kept. One record per CDR3 amino acid sequence lists the most common genes and DNA. The sample includes more than 300,000 distinct CDR3 sequences, with less than 25% observed a single time. The ten largest clones add up to around a fifth of the sample. The specimen sequenced was PBMCs or a T cell subset sorted from them (not recorded which). These receptors were obtained from a young man who had mild COVID-19 (a few samples of this study predate the infection). The sample titles of this study are shuffled in the database, so cell type and time point are left out; the donor was told from shared clones.

The rearrangement links TRBV11-3 to TRBJ1-3, with D tentatively TRBD1 (5 bases). Looked up from germline, CDR1 is SGHNT and CDR2 is YENEEA. The CDR3 loop spans 15 amino acids. V lost 3 bases and J 2 bases, leaving 11 bases between the germline ends. Here the CDR3 DNA reads TGTGCCAGCAGCTTGGGTAGGGGAGCTGGAAACACCATATATTTT. Protein sequence: CASSLGRGAGNTIYF.

This clonotype was seen a few times. The chain couples TRBV20-1 to TRBJ2-5; D is uncertain. The V end lost 6 bases, the J end lost 3 bases, and 17 bases lay between the germline ends. The CDR3 has 14 residues. Germline V gene data show CDR1 as DFQATT and CDR2 as SNEGSKA (reference sequence). The CDR3 coding sequence is TGCAGTGCACCTGAAAGACCCCCAAAAGAGACCCAGTACTTC. Encoded protein: CSAPERPPKETQYF.

As DNA, the CDR3 is TGTGCCAGCAGCCCTAGAGAGACAGGGAGCCTCTATGGCTACACCTTC. As protein: CASSPRETGSLYGYTF. The gene calls are TRBV7-2 and TRBJ1-2; 7 bases agree with TRBD1. CDR1 is SGHTA, CDR2 FQGNSA, per germline. The CDR3 length is 16 residues. The V segment lost 5 bases and the J segment 4 bases; nucleotides outside the gene matches: 13.

This clonotype was counted only a few times. The CDR3 region is CASRSGTGYEQYF. The CDR3 DNA reads TGTGCCAGCAGGTCCGGGACAGGCTACGAGCAGTACTTC. V usage is TRBV5-4 and J usage is TRBJ2-7; TRBD1 matches 8 bases. Germline V gene sequence: CDR1 SGHNT, CDR2 YYREEE (reference sequence). The CDR3 length is 13 residues. Trimming at V came to 5 bases and at J to 3 bases, leaving 4 bases not matched to a gene.

This clonotype was observed a handful of times. The chain recombines TRBV19 with TRBJ1-5; D is unresolved. The CDR3 is 13 residues long. V shed 3 bases and J shed 9 bases, with 12 bases lying between them. Germline V gene lookup returns CDR1 LNHDA and CDR2 SQIVND (reference sequence). CDR3 in amino acids: CASSMLPYGPQHF. CDR3 bases: TGTGCCAGTAGTATGCTACCCTATGGGCCCCAGCATTTT.

Only a few counts were recorded for this clonotype. V gene TRBV9 combines with J gene TRBJ1-1, with TRBD1 matching 9 bases. V trimming: 4 bases; J trimming: 7 bases; junction bases outside the gene matches: 5. The CDR3 runs 13 residues. The V gene's germline CDR1 is SGDLS and CDR2 YYNGEE. CDR3 protein: CASSPDRGNEAFF. The CDR3 DNA is TGTGCCAGCAGCCCGGACAGGGGAAATGAAGCTTTCTTT.

V usage is TRBV2 and J usage is TRBJ2-7, with TRBD1 as a possible D gene (6 bases). With 6 bases removed from V and 7 bases from J, the gap between germline ends came to 22 bases. The CDR3 is 15 residues long. CDR1 and CDR2 from the germline V gene are SNHLY and FYNNEI. The CDR3 DNA reads as TGTGCCAGCAGGGCCGACAGGACGCCTCTAACAGAGCAGTACGTC. Encoded protein: CASRADRTPLTEQYV.

The genes are TRBV6-5 and TRBJ2-1; 9 bases agree with TRBD2. V lost 8 bases, J lost 3 bases, and 5 bases stayed unmatched. Per the germline V gene, CDR1 is MNHEY and CDR2 is SVGAGI. The CDR3 length is 14 residues. In DNA form, the CDR3 reads TGTGCCAGCGGAGCGGGGGGTTACTACAATGAGCAGTTCTTC. Its protein product is CASGAGGYYNEQFF.

This sequence joins TRBV7-9 and TRBJ1-1; maybe TRBD1 (5 bases). This CDR3 has 14 amino acids. Trimming shortened V by 5 bases and J by 3 bases, and 13 bases separated the two germline ends. Looked up from germline, CDR1 is SEHNR and CDR2 is FQNEAQ (reference sequence). CDR3 coding DNA: TGTGCCAGCAGCCCTAGCTGGGGGTACACTGAAGCTTTCTTT. Amino acids: CASSPSWGYTEAFF.

This clonotype was seen a handful of times. J is TRBJ2-1 and V is TRBV7-3, with D tentatively TRBD2 (5 bases). The CDR3 contains 13 residues. Looked up from germline, CDR1 is SGHTA and CDR2 is FQGTGA. V was shortened by 1 base and J by 7 bases, with 8 bases between the two germline ends. CDR3 sequence (DNA): TGTGCCAGCAGCTTAAGTCGGGGAAATGAGCAGTTCTTC. It yields the protein CASSLSRGNEQFF.

This rearrangement joins TRBV7-9 to TRBJ1-3; D gene uncertain. Germline CDR1 and CDR2: SEHNR and FQNEAQ (reference sequence). V was pared by 4 bases and J by 8 bases, with 15 bases between. The CDR3 is made up of 14 amino acids. The DNA of the CDR3 is TGTGCCAGCAGCTCCGCGAGGAGGACGGACACCATATATTTT. Its translation is CASSSARRTDTIYF.

The chain has TRBV23-1 and TRBJ2-2; the D is unclear. TRBV23-1 counts as an open reading frame of uncertain function. The CDR3 is 13 residues long. Trimming took off 0 bases at V and 5 bases at J, with 4 bases between the two ends. The CDR3 DNA reads TGCGCCAGCAGTCAATCAGGGACCGGGGAGCTGTTTTTT. It translates to CASSQSGTGELFF.

The V and J genes are TRBV7-7 and TRBJ2-5; possible D gene TRBD1, 6 bases. The CDR3 loop spans 15 amino acids. V gave up 3 bases and J gave up 5 bases, with 16 bases separating them. The germline CDR1 and CDR2 sequences are SSHAT and FNYEAQ (reference sequence). The CDR3 region is CASSFVSGEKETQYF. The CDR3 DNA reads as TGTGCCAGCAGCTTCGTGTCAGGGGAGAAGGAGACCCAGTACTTC.

Ten or more counts support this clonotype. The chain recombines TRBV5-6 with TRBJ2-7, with D perhaps TRBD1 or TRBD2 (5 bases each). V was cut by 3 bases and J by 3 bases, with 13 bases left in between. From germline, CDR1 is SGHDT and CDR2 YYEEEE. This CDR3 has 14 amino acids. CDR3 nucleotides: TGTGCCAGCAGCTCTTCCGGGACCGACTACGAGCAGTACGTC. Translation: CASSSSGTDYEQYV.

The chain is built from TRBV9 and TRBJ2-5; maybe TRBD2 (6 bases). The germline gives CDR1 SGDLS, CDR2 YYNGEE. V was cut by 3 bases and J by 3 bases, with 15 bases left in between. The CDR3 loop spans 15 amino acids. The CDR3 loop reads CASSGYSGGKETQYF. CDR3 nucleotides: TGTGCCAGCAGCGGGTATTCCGGCGGGAAAGAGACCCAGTACTTC. The variable domain in full, with the rest retrieved from reference TRBV9 and TRBJ2-5, is DSGVTQTPKHLITATGQRVTLRCSPRSGDLSVYWYQQSLDQGLQFLIQYYNGEERAKGNILERFSAQQFPDLHSELNLSSLELGDSALYFCASSGYSGGKETQYFGPGTRLLVL.

This clonotype was seen more than once but under ten times. The rearrangement uses TRBV4-3 and TRBJ2-7; 9 bases map to TRBD1. The CDR3 contains 16 residues. The junction had 6 bases not matched to a gene; V was cut back by 1 base and J by 2 bases. Looked up from germline, CDR1 is LGHNA and CDR2 is YSLEER. CDR3 loop: CASSQAPGQGTYEQYF. In DNA form, the CDR3 reads TGCGCCAGCAGCCAAGCCCCGGGACAGGGCACCTACGAGCAGTACTTC.

The rearrangement uses TRBV5-1 and TRBJ1-6, with D tentatively TRBD1 (6 bases). The length of the CDR3 is 15 residues. Germline-derived CDR1 and CDR2 are SGHRS and YFSETQ. Trimming cost V 4 bases and J 7 bases, with 15 bases left between them. As DNA, the CDR3 is TGCGCCAGCAGCGACCGGGACACTCTAAATTCACCCCTCCACTTT. It is translated as CASSDRDTLNSPLHF.

The chain joins TRBV2 to TRBJ1-5, with D possibly being TRBD1 (6 bases). The CDR3 length is 14 residues. Trimming left V 5 bases short and J 3 bases short, with 11 bases between. CDR1 SNHLY and CDR2 FYNNEI come from the germline V gene. The CDR3: CASSWDIFNQPQHF. CDR3 DNA: TGTGCCAGCAGTTGGGACATCTTCAATCAGCCCCAGCATTTT.

In its sample, this clonotype was seen a few times. The chain is built from TRBV20-1 and TRBJ2-3; TRBD2 matches 11 bases. Germline values: CDR1 DFQATT, CDR2 SNEGSKA (reference sequence). This CDR3 comprises 16 residues. Trimming removed 4 bases from V and 0 bases from J; junction bases left unmatched: 6. CDR3 protein: CSAIGLAGTSTDTQYF. CDR3 in DNA: TGCAGTGCTATTGGACTAGCGGGTACTAGCACAGATACGCAGTATTTT.

This clonotype was observed a handful of times. This sequence joins TRBV7-6 and TRBJ1-6; perhaps TRBD1 as D (5 bases). With 5 bases removed from V and 6 bases from J, the gap between germline ends came to 14 bases. The CDR3 extends over 15 amino acids. Germline V CDR1 and CDR2: SGHVS, FNYEAQ. The CDR3 loop is CASSEGTLVNSPLHF. The DNA of the CDR3 is TGTGCCAGCAGCGAAGGGACCCTAGTTAATTCACCCCTCCACTTT.

This clonotype has just a few counts. V is TRBV20-1 and J is TRBJ1-1; TRBD1 matches at 7 bases. The V gene end was trimmed by 5 bases and the J gene end by 4 bases; junction bases not matched to a gene: 7. CDR1 DFQATT and CDR2 SNEGSKA come from the germline V gene (reference sequence). The CDR3 has 13 residues. The CDR3 DNA follows: TGCAGTGCTCCACAGACAGGGATCACTGAAGCTTTCTTT. This sequence encodes CSAPQTGITEAFF.

The gene calls are TRBV3-1 and TRBJ1-6, with D hard to call. Trimming took off 6 bases at V and 4 bases at J, with 13 bases between the two ends. The CDR3 has 15 amino acids. The V gene's germline CDR1 is LGHDT and CDR2 YNNKEL (reference sequence). CDR3 protein: CASSLWSEYNSPLHF. CDR3 DNA: TGTGCCAGCAGTCTCTGGTCGGAATATAATTCACCCCTCCACTTT.

The gene calls are TRBV7-2 and TRBJ1-2, with D unresolved. Germline CDR1 SGHTA, CDR2 FQGNSA. Trimming left V 2 bases short and J 2 bases short, with 12 bases between. This CDR3 is built from 15 residues. The CDR3: CASSLLRASNYGYTF. CDR3 in DNA: TGTGCCAGCAGCTTATTAAGGGCCTCAAACTATGGCTACACCTTC.

This clonotype occurred a few times. This chain joins TRBV4-1 and TRBJ2-7, with D perhaps matching TRBD1 (6 bases). The germline V and J ends were trimmed by 2 bases and 1 base, with 12 bases remaining between them. In germline, CDR1 is MGHRA, CDR2 YSYEKL. The CDR3 has 15 amino acids. The CDR3 protein is CASSQIFQGSYEQYF. Written as DNA, the CDR3 is TGCGCCAGCAGCCAAATCTTCCAGGGGTCCTACGAGCAGTACTTC.

This clonotype has only one observation. Here the CDR3 reads CASREAGVFGYTF. CDR3 sequence (DNA): TGTGCCAGCAGGGAGGCAGGGGTGTTTGGCTACACCTTC. The chain employs TRBV6-5 and TRBJ1-2; maybe TRBD1 (6 bases). Germline CDR1 reads MNHEY; CDR2 reads SVGAGI. The CDR3 extends over 13 amino acids. Trimming removed 6 bases at V and 7 bases at J, with 15 bases between.

There are many counts of this clonotype. The J gene is TRBJ1-1, the V gene TRBV5-1; D ambiguous. CDR3 length equals 12 residues. Germline V gives CDR1 SGHRS, CDR2 YFSETQ. V dropped 0 bases and J dropped 9 bases, with 9 bases sitting between them. The CDR3 nucleotides read TGCGCCAGCAGCTTGGAGAAAGCGAAAGCTTTCTTT. As protein: CASSLEKAKAFF.

This clonotype was counted once. The chain has TRBV5-1 and TRBJ2-5; no clear D. This CDR3 has 15 amino acids. The germline gives CDR1 SGHRS, CDR2 YFSETQ. Trimming stripped 4 bases from V and 2 bases from J, with 15 bases between. The CDR3 spells CASSPWTPGQETQYF. CDR3 nucleotides: TGCGCCAGCAGCCCCTGGACCCCCGGGCAAGAGACCCAGTACTTC. The variable domain in full, with the rest retrieved from reference TRBV5-1 and TRBJ2-5, is KAGVTQTPRYLIKTRGQQVTLSCSPISGHRSVSWYQQTPGQGLQFLFEYFSETQRNKGNFPGRFSGRQFSNSRSEMNVSTLELGDSALYLCASSPWTPGQETQYFGPGTRLLVL.